These 10 T cell receptor beta chains originate from one sample sequenced in a study of blood T cells in healthy people across ages. A second PCR of about 7 to 12 cycles used a sample-barcoded 5' primer and a J-beta primer mix. Each CDR3 protein gets one entry after TCRdb re-called the 5' RACE reads with MiXCR. This table holds about 670,000 distinct CDR3 sequences, around 43% found once. Sequenced: blood. The receptors originated from an older man in good health.

In its sample, this clonotype was seen a few times. The CDR3 DNA reads as TGCGCCAGCAGAGAGGGACAGGGGTCCGATGAGCAGTTCTTC. Translated, it gives CASREGQGSDEQFF. The V and J genes are TRBV5-1 and TRBJ2-1; 10 bases are shared with TRBD1. The CDR3 has 14 residues. The ends lost 5 bases at V and 8 bases at J; junction bases unmatched: 7. The germline V gene has CDR1 SGHRS and CDR2 YFSETQ.

A few counts support this clonotype. CDR3 amino acids: CASSLGLQPYQETQYF. In nucleotides, the CDR3 is TGTGCCAGCAGCTTAGGTTTGCAGCCGTACCAAGAGACCCAGTACTTC. This chain joins TRBV7-9 and TRBJ2-5; D remains ambiguous. Germline assignment: CDR1 SEHNR and CDR2 FQNEAQ (reference sequence). With 1 base removed from V and 0 bases from J, the gap between germline ends came to 12 bases. There are 16 residues in the CDR3.

The chain employs TRBV11-2 and TRBJ2-3; TRBD2 aligns across 9 bases. CDR1 and CDR2 (germline): SGHAT, FQNNGV. CDR3 size: 16 residues. V lost 2 bases, J lost 3 bases, and 6 bases stayed unmatched. Here the CDR3 reads CASSLFSGRGTDTQYF. The CDR3 DNA sequence: TGTGCCAGCAGCTTATTTAGCGGGAGAGGGACAGATACGCAGTATTTT.

The chain recombines TRBV4-3 with TRBJ2-2, with TRBD1 as a possible D gene (6 bases). The CDR3 has 17 amino acids. The V gene lost 0 bases and the J gene lost 0 bases, with 11 bases spanning the gap. The V gene's germline CDR1 is LGHNA and CDR2 YSLEER. The CDR3 loop reads CASSQDDRSANTGELFF. CDR3 DNA sequence: TGCGCCAGCAGCCAAGATGACAGGTCGGCGAACACCGGGGAGCTGTTTTTT.

The V and J genes are TRBV20-1 and TRBJ2-1, with 9 bases fitting TRBD2. Germline-derived CDR1 and CDR2 are DFQATT and SNEGSKA (reference sequence). The CDR3 sequence is 14 residues long. The junction had 3 bases not matched to a gene; V was cut back by 2 bases and J by 4 bases. The CDR3 bases are TGCAGTGCTAGACCTAGCGGGATATACAATGAGCAGTTCTTC. It translates to CSARPSGIYNEQFF.

V and J are TRBV9 and TRBJ2-1; D tentatively fits TRBD1 or TRBD2 (5 bases each). The J call may be mistaken, given a closer DNA end match to TRBJ2-7. Germline CDR1 is SGDLS and CDR2 is YYNGEE. The CDR3 is made up of 17 amino acids. CDR3 nucleotides: TGTGCCAGCAGCGTAGGGGGGACCGGCCTTCTTTCCTACGAGCAGTACTTC. It translates to CASSVGGTGLLSYEQYF.

This clonotype was picked up a small number of times. The chain joins TRBV7-2 to TRBJ2-5; D is uncertain. Germline V gene sequence: CDR1 SGHTA, CDR2 FQGNSA. Trimming removed 5 bases at V and 11 bases at J, with 18 bases between. The CDR3 has 13 residues. As DNA, the CDR3 is TGTGCCAGCAGCGTAGAGGCCGAACTTCAGCAGTACTTC. Amino acids: CASSVEAELQQYF.

This chain joins TRBV11-2 and TRBJ2-1; 7 bases are shared with TRBD2. The CDR3 consists of 18 residues. Trimming cost V 5 bases and J 4 bases; bases outside gene matches: 17. Germline lookup yields CDR1 SGHAT and CDR2 FQNNGV. This CDR3 is CASSQEAWRELRYNEQFF. CDR3 sequence (DNA): TGTGCCAGCAGCCAAGAGGCCTGGCGGGAGTTGCGTTACAATGAGCAGTTCTTC.

The chain has TRBV5-1 and TRBJ2-5; TRBD1 aligns across 8 bases. With 0 bases clipped from V and 2 bases from J, the junction kept 6 bases outside the gene matches. Germline V CDR1 and CDR2: SGHRS, YFSETQ. The CDR3 has 16 amino acids. The CDR3 loop is CASSLAVGTGQETQYF. CDR3 nucleotide sequence: TGCGCCAGCAGCTTGGCCGTTGGGACAGGTCAAGAGACCCAGTACTTC.

The chain carries TRBV6-5 and TRBJ1-2; D remains ambiguous. The CDR3 has 12 amino acids. Trimming left V 2 bases short and J 7 bases short, with 8 bases between. Per the germline V gene, CDR1 is MNHEY and CDR2 is SVGAGI. The CDR3 region has the DNA TGTGCCAGCAGTTACAGGGCTGGTGGCTACACCTTC. Its protein is CASSYRAGGYTF.